Sequencing of this T cell receptor beta chain was carried out in a study of OX40 agonist ivuxolimab in advanced cancers. Study-level information: The mean age was approximately 60 years, ranging from about 23 to 79, with 65% to 85% of participants male. Findings of the study overall: Expanded peripheral T-cell antigen specificity went undetermined. Also showing low normalized T-cell clonal expansion were some of the nonresponders.

V lost 5 bases and J lost 1; bases outside the gene matches: 8. This CDR3 is 15 amino acids long. The germline CDR1 and CDR2 sequences are SGHVS and FNYEAQ. Clones were sequenced by immunoSEQ multiplex PCR, and TCRdb holds only the in-frame ones, with some missing. The sample consists of roughly 30,000 clones, approximately 84% of them appearing once. Enrollment shut out patients with autoimmune disease history or systemic immunosuppression. For this clone: The antigen remains unidentified.

Sequencing used CD4+ or CD8+ T cells sorted from blood, obtained in a trial of the OX40 agonist ivuxolimab. The V gene is TRBV7-6, the J gene TRBJ2-7; 7 bases map to TRBD1. This TCR derives from an adult with an advanced solid tumor such as melanoma, head and neck, liver or kidney cancer. The CDR3 loop reads CASSPRTGPSYEQYF. The CDR3 nucleotides read TGTGCCAGCAGCCCTCGGACAGGTCCATCCTACGAGCAGTACTTC.